This T cell receptor beta chain was captured in a study of blood T cell repertoires in COVID-19 (dated by TCRdb to about 2020). About the full investigation: Collaborator samples came from the United States, Italy and Spain and covered acute and convalescent phases of COVID-19. The material from the prospective study consisted of cDNA or gDNA derived from T cells, B-cell-depleted T cells, or PBMCs. Deeply sampled blood TCRbeta repertoires from subjects exposed to, actively infected with, or recovered from COVID-19 were included in the dataset. The repertoires were made available in a free public database intended to serve as a resource for research on the immune response to SARS-CoV-2. Samples were obtained from the ongoing ImmuneRACE study (first 160 participants) and from 1,254 subjects provided by 6 global collaborators. The sample metadata nearly always contained a de-identified subject ID, COVID-19 status, age in years and sex. HLA class I and class II types, where available, came from metadata supplied by the sample provider rather than from assay-based typing.

TCRbeta CDR3 regions were amplified from genomic DNA using the immunoSEQ Assay, a bias-controlled multiplex PCR. Concerning the study's data processing: The number of nucleated cells in each sample was estimated by amplification of reference gene primers within the assay. To quantify the absolute abundance of each unique TCRbeta CDR3 rearrangement, sequence reads were collapsed and filtered. For each sample, productive Simpson clonality was calculated as the square root of Simpson's diversity index across productive rearrangements. TCRdb provides this immuneACCESS table in a form limited to in-frame rearrangements. Some clones are lacking; in checked studies, under half of them reflect an unresolved V gene, and why the rest are absent is not known. For V, J and clone size, that table is used; D and trimming come from the DNA. The sample table records fewer than 200,000 clones; roughly 84% of these occur just once. The top ten clones comprise over 15% of the sample.

Enrolling through a virtual design, the prospective study's participants ranged in age from roughly 18 to 90 years and lived across more than 20 United States geographic areas. Cohort assignment in the prospective study relied on participant-reported clinical history from a screening survey and a study questionnaire. Recovered participants in ImmuneRACE Cohort 3 were defined as having two consecutive negative NP/OP PCR tests, clearance from a healthcare professional, or resolution of symptoms. In the prospective study, whole blood, serum and a nasopharyngeal or oropharyngeal swab were collected from each participant by mobile phlebotomists. Over a roughly 2-month period, participants in the prospective study had the option of providing additional blood draws and questionnaires. Before DNA extraction, blood samples from the prospective study were shipped at room temperature or frozen. What the research found in general, with its limitations: The amount of clinical and demographic metadata varied by source and participant and was provided uncurated.

Only a few counts were recorded for this clone. The clone's antigen remains unknown. Base qualities were left out, and no much larger clone turns up one base away. V is reduced by 3 bases and J by 8 bases, leaving a spacing of 7 bases between them. CDR3 length: 12 amino acids, cysteine to phenylalanine. Only the CDR3 DNA stays, 36 bases, in frame from base 1. The V gene is TRBV12-3 or TRBV12-4 and the J gene is TRBJ1-4; there is no confident call for the D gene. This sequence was found in a man aged 55 to 70 who had recovered from COVID-19. Sequencing input: PBMCs or T cells enriched from blood (not recorded which). The sequenced DNA is TGTGCCAGCAGTTTTCTAGCGGAAAAACTGTTTTTT. The encoded protein is CASSFLAEKLFF.